The source of this TCR beta chain is a study of cytomegalovirus exposure and HLA in healthy donors. For the study at large: HLA-typed donors were the source of approximately 80 million unique TCRs held in an early data release. Whole-study results and caveats: A missense DCLRE1C variant was associated with V- and J-gene trimming of TCR beta chains in a later analysis, and an independent cohort replicated the association. Compared with the roughly 670-donor mean, an Asian-associated ancestry cluster reportedly had fewer N-insertions, according to a later analysis.

These donors counted as nominally healthy when sampled, but unrecorded immune exposures were likely. This clone has more than one count but fewer than ten. What it binds is unknown. The PCR had 60 Vbeta and 13 Jbeta primers. Profiled with immunoSEQ multiplex PCR; TCRdb holds only in-frame clones, not every one. Among 95,000 to 150,000 clones listed, roughly 70% were seen once. Germline V lookup: CDR1 LGHNA, CDR2 YSLEER. The length of the CDR3 is 14 residues. The V end lost 6 bases, the J end lost 1 base, and 12 bases lay between the germline ends. The sample comprised PBMCs. The chain employs TRBV4-3 and TRBJ1-1; D is undetermined. The sequence derives from a woman aged 40 to 49 in good health and CMV-seropositive. The CDR3 DNA is TGCGCCAGCAGAGGATTACTAAGGAACACTGAAGCTTTCTTT. Amino acid sequence: CASRGLLRNTEAFF.